The next 2 T cell receptor beta chains were all read from a single sample in a study of T cells after yellow fever vaccination. TCRdb reprocessed the 5' RACE reads with MiXCR, giving one entry per CDR3 protein. The sample yields a few hundred thousand distinct CDR3 sequences, approximately 3.9% seen once. The source was PBMCs, collected 5 days after the yellow fever booster vaccination. The receptors here all came from a man aged 18 to 35 who received the YFV17D yellow fever vaccine.

This chain uses TRBV5-1 with TRBJ2-6; no reliable D call. The CDR3 is made up of 14 amino acids. Germline V gives CDR1 SGHRS, CDR2 YFSETQ. Between the trimmed V and J ends, which lost 2 bases and 4 bases, there was a span of 7 bases. The CDR3 loop is CASSLRRGANVLTF. CDR3 DNA: TGCGCCAGCAGCTTACGCCGAGGGGCCAACGTCCTGACTTTC.

This clonotype came up many times. The chain is built from TRBV18 and TRBJ2-1; D remains ambiguous. Germline loops: CDR1 KGHSH, CDR2 LQKENI. The CDR3 consists of 15 residues. The germline V and J ends were trimmed by 6 bases and 8 bases, with 20 bases remaining between them. The CDR3 nucleotides are TGTGCCAGCTCCCCGTCCTTGTACGAGCAAGATGAGCAGTTCTTC. Translating it yields CASSPSLYEQDEQFF.